The 24 T cell receptor beta chains below all came from one sample that was sequenced in a study of blood T cell repertoires in COVID-19. This table comes from immunoSEQ multiplex PCR, and its TCRdb copy is limited to in-frame clones, with some not included. The table has tens of thousands of clones, 90% seen once. Sequencing used peripheral blood. All receptors derive from a man aged 18 to 29 with COVID-19, enrolled during active disease.

This clone showed up just a few times. The chain is built from TRBV7-2 and TRBJ1-5; no clear D gene. The CDR3 totals 15 residues. Germline CDR1 reads SGHTA; CDR2 reads FQGNSA. V gave up 1 base and J gave up 4 bases, with 11 bases separating them. CDR3 coding DNA: TGTGCCAGCAGCTTAGGAGACATTACTAATCAGCCCCAGCATTTT. Residues: CASSLGDITNQPQHF.

The rearrangement joins TRBV4-1 to TRBJ1-2; 7 bases are a match to TRBD1. Trimming took 1 base from V and 8 from J; bases not matched to a gene: 10. There are 15 residues in the CDR3. Germline V lookup: CDR1 MGHRA, CDR2 YSYEKL. CDR3 loop: CASSQGRGDPRGYTF. For the CDR3, the DNA is TGCGCCAGCAGCCAAGGCAGGGGGGACCCTAGAGGCTACACCTTC.

CDR3 loop: CAWGRSHEQYF. The CDR3 nucleotides are TGTGCCTGGGGCAGGTCCCACGAGCAGTACTTC. The chain carries TRBV30 and TRBJ2-7; D gene uncertain. Per germline, CDR1 GTSNPN and CDR2 SVGIG (reference sequence). The CDR3 length is 11 residues. Between the trimmed V and J ends, which lost 5 bases and 5 bases, there was a span of 10 bases.

The chain employs TRBV29-1 and TRBJ2-5; 7 bases are shared with TRBD2. Germline V CDR1 and CDR2: SQVTM, ANQGSEA. CDR3 length equals 13 residues. The ends lost 2 bases at V and 6 bases at J; junction bases unmatched: 6. DNA for the CDR3: TGCAGCGTTGAACCGACCGGGGGGAAGACCCAGTACTTC. Amino acids: CSVEPTGGKTQYF.

V gene TRBV7-2 combines with J gene TRBJ2-7, with 13 bases that match TRBD2. V dropped 5 bases and J dropped 2; count of bases not matched to a gene: 3. The CDR3 extends over 15 amino acids. The germline CDR1 and CDR2 sequences are SGHTA and FQGNSA. The CDR3: CASSVLAGGPYEQYF. Written as DNA, the CDR3 is TGTGCCAGCAGCGTACTAGCGGGAGGGCCCTACGAGCAGTACTTC.

The V and J genes are TRBV7-8 and TRBJ2-4, with D hard to call. Germline V gene data show CDR1 as SGHVS and CDR2 as FQNEAQ. CDR3 length equals 13 residues. Trimming removed 3 bases at V and 7 bases at J, with 10 bases between. The CDR3 bases are TGTGCCAGCAGCTTGTCAGGAAGCAACATTCAGTACTTC. It specifies CASSLSGSNIQYF.

This chain links TRBV2 with TRBJ2-7; weak D call: TRBD1 (6 bases). This CDR3 is 15 amino acids long. Germline V gene data show CDR1 as SNHLY and CDR2 as FYNNEI. Trimming stripped 4 bases from V and 2 bases from J, with 15 bases between. CDR3 region: CASSGYSTGTYEQYF. The CDR3 DNA follows: TGTGCCAGCAGTGGTTACTCGACAGGAACCTACGAGCAGTACTTC.

The chain has TRBV4-3 and TRBJ1-6; D remains ambiguous. From germline, CDR1 is LGHNA and CDR2 YSLEER. The germline V and J ends were trimmed by 0 bases and 4 bases, with 13 bases remaining between them. CDR3 size: 17 residues. DNA of the CDR3: TGCGCCAGCAGCCAAGACCCGGCAGGTCCTTATAATTCACCCCTCCACTTT. The encoded protein is CASSQDPAGPYNSPLHF.

To note about this clone: One end of the junction fails to match germline, which may point to a read error. The CDR3 loop reads CASTDVEGARKLLF. In nucleotides, the CDR3 is TGTGCCAGCACCGATGTCGAGGGGGCGCGAAAACTGCTTTTT. This chain joins TRBV28 and TRBJ1-4; 7 bases agree with TRBD1. The CDR3 runs 14 residues. CDR1 is MDHEN, CDR2 SYDVKM, per germline.

This chain connects TRBV19 to TRBJ2-5; 13 nucleotides align to TRBD2. The CDR3 has 18 amino acids. J gave up 0 bases and V 6 bases, and 10 bases lay outside the gene matches. Germline CDR1 reads LNHDA; CDR2 reads SQIVND (reference sequence). The CDR3 protein is CASRRTSGRVYNQETQYF. The CDR3 DNA sequence: TGTGCCAGTAGAAGGACTAGCGGGAGAGTCTACAACCAAGAGACCCAGTACTTC.

This clone was detected only once. The chain recombines TRBV3-1 (or the pseudogene TRBV3-2) with TRBJ2-3, with 7 positions matching TRBD2. CDR1 and CDR2 from the germline V gene are LGHDT and YNNKEL (reference sequence). This CDR3 comprises 11 residues. V was clipped by 3 bases and J by 11 bases; unmatched bases: 2. The CDR3 reads CASSQGLRQYF. CDR3 DNA: TGTGCCAGCAGCCAGGGACTAAGGCAGTATTTT.

The chain has TRBV30 and TRBJ2-7, with D uncertain. Looked up from germline, CDR1 is GTSNPN and CDR2 is SVGIG (reference sequence). V was trimmed by 2 bases and J by 0 bases, leaving 5 bases between them. The CDR3 spans 12 residues. The CDR3 region is CAWSRDSYEQYF. Here the CDR3 DNA reads TGTGCCTGGAGTCGCGACTCCTACGAGCAGTACTTC.

The V gene is TRBV27, the J gene TRBJ2-4, with D perhaps matching TRBD1 (5 bases). Germline V gene data show CDR1 as MNHEY and CDR2 as SMNVEV (reference sequence). Deletions cut 4 bases from V and 3 bases from J, with 19 bases between. This CDR3 is built from 17 residues. For the CDR3, the DNA is TGTGCCAGCAGTTCCATCAGGGTAGATCTTGTCAAAAACATTCAGTACTTC. It translates to CASSSIRVDLVKNIQYF.

This chain links TRBV5-1 with TRBJ1-3; D call uncertain. The germline V gene has CDR1 SGHRS and CDR2 YFSETQ. The CDR3 consists of 15 residues. The V and J ends lost 0 bases and 0 bases respectively, with 7 bases between them. The CDR3, as DNA: TGCGCCAGCAGCTTGGAGCCCGGCTCTGGAAACACCATATATTTT. Its protein is CASSLEPGSGNTIYF. Full variable domain (rest looked up from reference TRBV5-1 and TRBJ1-3): KAGVTQTPRYLIKTRGQQVTLSCSPISGHRSVSWYQQTPGQGLQFLFEYFSETQRNKGNFPGRFSGRQFSNSRSEMNVSTLELGDSALYLCASSLEPGSGNTIYFGEGSWLTVV.

This clone was seen a single time. The CDR3 nucleotides read TGCGCCAGCAGCTGGGGAGGTAACACCATATATTTT. Its protein is CASSWGGNTIYF. The chain is built from TRBV5-1 and TRBJ1-3; the D is unclear. The germline V gene has CDR1 SGHRS and CDR2 YFSETQ. The CDR3 consists of 12 residues. Trimming left V 3 bases short and J 7 bases short, with 8 bases between.

The chain carries TRBV9 and TRBJ2-5; TRBD2 aligns across 8 bases. The CDR3 extends over 14 amino acids. The J segment lost 3 bases and the V segment lost 3 bases, leaving 4 bases of the junction unmatched. CDR1 is SGDLS, CDR2 YYNGEE, per germline. The CDR3 sequence: CASSGLLAEETQYF. Here the CDR3 DNA reads TGTGCCAGCAGCGGTCTACTAGCGGAAGAGACCCAGTACTTC.

The genes are TRBV28 and TRBJ2-2; 9 bases map to TRBD1. Trimming cost V 3 bases and J 6 bases; bases outside gene matches: 5. The CDR3 consists of 15 residues. CDR1 MDHEN and CDR2 SYDVKM come from the germline V gene. This CDR3 reads CASSFLDRGAGELFF. The CDR3 nucleotides read TGTGCCAGCAGTTTTTTGGACAGGGGCGCCGGGGAGCTGTTTTTT.

About this clone: An end of the junction differs from the germline gene, which may be a read error. The DNA of the CDR3 is TGTGCCAGCAGTTACGGTACTAATGAAAAACTGCTTTTT. Its translation: CASSYGTNEKLLF. This sequence joins TRBV6-5 and TRBJ1-4; no reliable D call. Germline V gene sequence: CDR1 MNHEY, CDR2 SVGAGI. There are 13 residues in the CDR3.

A single count supports this clone. The rearrangement uses TRBV6-5 and TRBJ2-7; 8 bases align to TRBD2. Germline CDR1 and CDR2: MNHEY and SVGAGI. The CDR3 loop spans 15 amino acids. The J segment lost 2 bases and the V segment lost 3 bases, leaving 6 bases of the junction unmatched. The CDR3 DNA sequence: TGTGCCAGCAGTTATAAGACTAGCGCTGCCTACGAGCAGTACTTC. Amino acid sequence: CASSYKTSAAYEQYF.

Worth noting for this clone: One junction end disagrees with the germline gene, perhaps due to a read error. The CDR3: CAISGSGTGHEKLLF. CDR3 DNA: TGTGCCATCAGTGGCTCCGGGACAGGGCACGAAAAACTGCTTTTT. The V call is TRBV10-3, the J call TRBJ1-4; 9 nucleotides line up with TRBD1. The CDR3 is 15 residues long. Per the germline V gene, CDR1 is ENHRY and CDR2 is SYGVKD.

This chain joins TRBV7-2 and TRBJ2-3; D is unresolved. This CDR3 contains 14 residues. Germline values: CDR1 SGHTA, CDR2 FQGNSA. Trimming pared 5 bases from V and 0 bases from J, leaving 9 bases between. The CDR3 loop is CASSVPSSTDTQYF. The CDR3 DNA sequence: TGTGCCAGCAGCGTCCCCTCTAGCACAGATACGCAGTATTTT. The whole variable domain, remainder taken from reference TRBV7-2 and TRBJ2-3, is GAGVSQSPSNKVTEKGKDVELRCDPISGHTALYWYRQSLGQGLEFLIYFQGNSAPDKSGLPSDRFSAERTGGSVSTLTIQRTQQEDSAVYLCASSVPSSTDTQYFGPGTRLTVL.

V is TRBV6-1 and J is TRBJ1-1, with 7 bases identical to TRBD1. CDR3 length: 15 residues. V lost 1 base, J lost 3 bases, and 5 bases stayed unmatched. The germline V gene has CDR1 MNHNS and CDR2 SASEGT. CDR3 loop: CASSEGRGPHTEAFF. The CDR3, as DNA: TGTGCCAGCAGTGAAGGAAGGGGGCCGCACACTGAAGCTTTCTTT.

The genes are TRBV20-1 and TRBJ2-1; 8 bases are a match to TRBD2. The CDR3 length is 16 residues. J lost 2 bases, V lost 3 bases, and 9 bases had no gene match. The germline V gene has CDR1 DFQATT and CDR2 SNEGSKA (reference sequence). CDR3 nucleotide sequence: TGCAGTGCTAGTGGGCACCTAGCGGGTCCCTACAATGAGCAGTTCTTC. This sequence encodes CSASGHLAGPYNEQFF.

The genes are TRBV7-9 and TRBJ1-1; TRBD1 matches 9 bases. J was trimmed by 8 bases and V by 5 bases; bases with no gene match: 9. The CDR3 is made up of 14 amino acids. Germline CDR1 is SEHNR and CDR2 is FQNEAQ (reference sequence). CDR3 nucleotides: TGTGCCAGCAGCCTTGACAGGGGGTATGTAGAAGCTTTCTTT. This codes for CASSLDRGYVEAFF.